This entry is about one TCR beta chain. Its antigen is undetermined. This entry belongs to a study of a mutant IDH1 vaccine in newly diagnosed glioma. Study-wide points: Induction of immune responses by the vaccine occurred in approximately 93% of patients. Pseudoprogression seemingly bore no relation to changes in top peripheral T cell clonotypes.

CDR3 length equals 15 residues. Trimming stripped 2 bases from V and 3 bases from J, with 13 bases between. Germline V gene sequence: CDR1 MNHEY, CDR2 SVGAGI. Regarding time point: baseline, week 1 (first vaccination visit). Treatment defined: pre-vaccination baseline after standard-of-care therapy. Donor tumors were new WHO grade 3 or 4 IDH1-mutant, ATRX-lost astrocytomas. The protocol was immunoSEQ multiplex PCR, while the TCRdb copy is restricted to in-frame clones and leaves out a portion. The sample includes approximately 67,000 clones, around 88% of them seen just once. The sequence was obtained from a woman between 18 and 29 years old with glioma. Some clones in this sample may be carry-over from other donors' samples. Here the sequenced sample was peripheral blood mononuclear cells (PBMCs), taken from a glioma patient treated with radiotherapy, temozolomide or both. The chain couples TRBV6-5 to TRBJ1-1, with D possibly being TRBD1 (5 bases). The CDR3 loop is CASSYGEGPYTEAFF. CDR3 sequence (DNA): TGTGCCAGCAGTTACGGGGAGGGGCCGTACACTGAAGCTTTCTTT.